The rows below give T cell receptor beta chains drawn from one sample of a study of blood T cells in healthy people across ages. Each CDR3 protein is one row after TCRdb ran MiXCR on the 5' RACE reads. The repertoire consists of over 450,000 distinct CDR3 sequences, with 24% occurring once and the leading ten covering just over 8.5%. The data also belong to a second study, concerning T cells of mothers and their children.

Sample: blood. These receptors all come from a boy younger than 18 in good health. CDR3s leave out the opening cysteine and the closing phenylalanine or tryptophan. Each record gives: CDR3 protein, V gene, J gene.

CDR3 protein: ASSSTPEYGYT; V gene: TRBV7-9; J gene: TRBJ1-2
CDR3 protein: ASSWQYEQY; V gene: TRBV28; J gene: -
CDR3 protein: ASSFGDAGPQETQY; V gene: TRBV13; J gene: TRBJ2-5
CDR3 protein: ASSYSALANEQY; V gene: TRBV6-6; J gene: -
CDR3 protein: SARGDQGAYGQY; V gene: TRBV20-1; J gene: TRBJ2-5
CDR3 protein: ASSPAPGRISNQPQH; V gene: TRBV6-5; J gene: TRBJ1-5
CDR3 protein: ASSPMSRRMNTGELF; V gene: TRBV27; J gene: TRBJ2-2
CDR3 protein: ASSSSAGLQIQH; V gene: TRBV28; J gene: TRBJ2-7
CDR3 protein: ASSPQRWRSSYEQY; V gene: TRBV7-8; J gene: TRBJ2-7
CDR3 protein: SVIGPRQNEQF; V gene: TRBV29-1; J gene: TRBJ2-1
CDR3 protein: SAMRGETQY; V gene: TRBV20-1; J gene: TRBJ2-5
CDR3 protein: ASSSARRDEQF; V gene: TRBV7-2; J gene: -
CDR3 protein: ASSRGGFDTEAF; V gene: TRBV5-1; J gene: TRBJ1-1
CDR3 protein: ASNPSVYTDTQY; V gene: TRBV12-3/TRBV12-4; J gene: TRBJ2-3
CDR3 protein: ASSVTSGRIETQY; V gene: TRBV10-2; J gene: TRBJ2-5
CDR3 protein: ASTDRVSAKNIQY; V gene: TRBV6-6; J gene: TRBJ2-4
CDR3 protein: SGSAHSGNEQF; V gene: TRBV29-1; J gene: TRBJ2-1
CDR3 protein: AIRGTGGPYQETQY; V gene: TRBV10-3; J gene: TRBJ2-5
CDR3 protein: ASNNHGNSNQPQH; V gene: TRBV9; J gene: TRBJ1-5
CDR3 protein: AIKRGPDTDTQY; V gene: TRBV10-3; J gene: TRBJ2-3
CDR3 protein: ASSFPPSGTTDTQY; V gene: TRBV28; J gene: TRBJ2-3
CDR3 protein: ASSGLVGLNEQF; V gene: TRBV6-1; J gene: -
CDR3 protein: ATSRGDSYEQY; V gene: TRBV15; J gene: TRBJ2-7
CDR3 protein: ASFSYGYT; V gene: TRBV7-9; J gene: TRBJ1-2
CDR3 protein: ASSYAPYDGYT; V gene: TRBV6-2/TRBV6-3; J gene: TRBJ1-2
CDR3 protein: SARRLGAQREFDEQF; V gene: TRBV20-1; J gene: TRBJ2-1
CDR3 protein: ASSYSEGNEQY; V gene: TRBV6-2/TRBV6-3; J gene: TRBJ2-7
CDR3 protein: ASSVAGRLDSPLH; V gene: TRBV2; J gene: TRBJ1-6
CDR3 protein: SVQGGSSGNTIY; V gene: TRBV29-1; J gene: TRBJ1-3
CDR3 protein: ASSHPRQGTNQPQH; V gene: TRBV4-1; J gene: TRBJ1-5
CDR3 protein: ATSEGDSYEQY; V gene: TRBV24-1; J gene: TRBJ2-7
CDR3 protein: ASSYSISGGTTDTQY; V gene: TRBV6-5; J gene: TRBJ2-3
CDR3 protein: ASRSRWQGTGELF; V gene: TRBV6-5; J gene: TRBJ2-2
CDR3 protein: ASSAAGRQETQY; V gene: TRBV2; J gene: TRBJ2-5
CDR3 protein: ASSLANAVSQETQY; V gene: TRBV11-1; J gene: TRBJ2-5
CDR3 protein: ASSSRGAGELF; V gene: TRBV4-3; J gene: TRBJ2-2
CDR3 protein: ASSQDFFGTSDRTDTQY; V gene: TRBV4-3; J gene: TRBJ2-3
CDR3 protein: ASSSDRGWEKLF; V gene: TRBV12-3/TRBV12-4; J gene: TRBJ1-4
CDR3 protein: SARSQTTDTQY; V gene: TRBV20-1; J gene: TRBJ2-3
CDR3 protein: GVVAADYEQY; V gene: TRBV29-1; J gene: -
CDR3 protein: ASSDLGVGSGDTIY; V gene: TRBV6-6; J gene: TRBJ1-3